This T cell receptor beta chain was retrieved from a study of cytomegalovirus exposure and HLA in healthy donors. This clone has only a few counts. Though nominally healthy at sampling, donors likely had unrecorded immune exposures. PCR amplification relied on 60 Vbeta primers (plus 13 Jbeta primers). TCRdb's copy holds only in-frame clones and misses some; the assay was immunoSEQ multiplex PCR. The sample holds approximately 190,000 clones, about 70% seen once. The V gene's germline CDR1 is MDHEN and CDR2 SYDVKM. Trimming left V 2 bases short and J 8 bases short, with 18 bases between. This CDR3 region has 15 residues.

This sequence joins TRBV28 and TRBJ1-2; TRBD1 might be the D (5 bases). Specimen: PBMCs. The TCR sequence derives from a man aged 35 to 55 in good health and CMV-seropositive. The CDR3 DNA sequence: TGTGCCAGCAGTTTAACTCTCGGCAGGGTGGGAGGCTACACCTTC. Translated: CASSLTLGRVGGYTF.